The rows below give T cell receptor beta chains drawn from one sample of a study of blood T cell repertoires in COVID-19. Some clones are missing from TCRdb's copy, which holds only in-frame ones; the method was immunoSEQ multiplex PCR. This table holds fewer than 85,000 clones, around 83% found once. The sequenced material came from peripheral blood. The receptors come from an elderly man with acute or convalescent COVID-19. The CDR3 runs from the conserved cysteine through the conserved F or W. D genes are given only for firm matches. Clone size is given for some rows only: seen once, a few or many times, or a class if the clone is expanded.

>NA|TRBD1|TRBJ1-1|TRBV25-1
CASSSVPGQGGGAEAFF
TGTGCCAGCAGCTCCGTCCCGGGACAGGGAGGGGGAGCTGAAGCTTTCTTT
>NA|TRBD2|TRBJ2-1|TRBV7-8
CASSRAGLAHNEQFF
TGTGCCAGCAGCCGAGCAGGACTAGCGCACAATGAGCAGTTCTTC
>NA|TRBD2|TRBJ2-2|TRBV5-1
CASSLRLADTGELFF
TGCGCCAGCAGCTTGCGCCTAGCGGACACCGGGGAGCTGTTTTTT
>once|NA|TRBJ2-1|TRBV6-1
CASSGSYNEQFF
TGTGCCAGCAGCGGGAGTTACAATGAGCAGTTCTTC
>NA|TRBD2|TRBJ2-1|TRBV5-1
CASSLATSGNVKFF
TGCGCCAGCAGCTTGGCCACTAGCGGGAATGTCAAGTTCTTC
>NA|NA|TRBJ2-5|TRBV9
CASSVGTSGETQYF
TGTGCCAGCAGCGTAGGAACTAGTGGGGAGACCCAGTACTTC
>NA|NA|TRBJ2-5|TRBV7-2
CASRNLGLQETQYF
TGTGCCAGCAGGAATTTGGGACTCCAAGAGACCCAGTACTTC
>NA|NA|TRBJ2-2|TRBV27
CASSLQGWIHPGDTGELFF
TGTGCCAGCAGTTTACAGGGGTGGATCCACCCCGGGGACACCGGGGAGCTGTTTTTT
>NA|TRBD2|TRBJ2-3|TRBV6-1
CASSEAGGGDTQYF
TGTGCCAGCAGTGAAGCGGGCGGGGGAGATACGCAGTATTTT
>NA|NA|TRBJ1-3|TRBV5-1
CASSSGQPGNTIYF
TGCGCCAGCAGCTCAGGCCAGCCCGGAAACACCATATATTTT
>NA|NA|TRBJ2-7|TRBV18
CASSPEAADKRQYF
TGTGCCAGCTCACCGGAAGCGGCTGACAAACGGCAGTACTTC
>once|NA|TRBJ2-7|TRBV3-1/TRBV3-2
CASSPLGRPYEQYF
TGTGCCAGCAGCCCACTAGGCAGACCCTACGAGCAGTACTTC
>NA|TRBD2|TRBJ2-1|TRBV9
CASSVGSSGGSSYNEQFF
TGTGCCAGCAGCGTAGGGTCAAGCGGGGGTAGCTCCTACAATGAGCAGTTCTTC
>NA|NA|TRBJ1-2|TRBV5-1
CASSLGDTNYGYTF
TGCGCCAGCAGCTTGGGGGACACCAACTATGGCTACACCTTC
>NA|TRBD1|TRBJ1-3|TRBV18
CASSASTGGSGNTIYF
TGTGCCAGCTCAGCGTCGACAGGGGGCTCTGGAAACACCATATATTTT
>few|NA|TRBJ2-2|TRBV9
CASSVGGSQRGELFF
TGTGCCAGCAGCGTCGGCGGTTCCCAAAGAGGGGAGCTGTTTTTT
>few|NA|TRBJ1-1|TRBV2
CASNKEGNTEAFF
TGTGCCAGCAATAAGGAGGGGAACACTGAAGCTTTCTTT
>NA|NA|TRBJ1-2|TRBV28
CASLQVDGYTF
TGTGCCAGCCTTCAGGTAGATGGCTACACCTTC
>NA|TRBD1|TRBJ2-7|TRBV6-1
CASSEIWTGGIGGAYEQYF
TGTGCCAGCAGTGAAATCTGGACAGGGGGCATCGGGGGAGCCTACGAGCAGTACTTC
>NA|TRBD1|TRBJ2-2|TRBV7-6
CASSYRQGPTNTGELFF
TGTGCCAGCAGTTACAGACAGGGGCCTACGAACACCGGGGAGCTGTTTTTT
>NA|NA|TRBJ1-3|TRBV6-1
CATSLQGSGNTIYF
TGTGCCACCTCCCTACAGGGCTCAGGAAACACCATATATTTT
>NA|TRBD2|TRBJ2-1|TRBV30
CAGMRGTYNEQFF
TGTGCCGGCATGCGGGGGACCTACAATGAGCAGTTCTTC
>NA|TRBD1|TRBJ1-1|TRBV11-2
CASSLEGRGEAFF
TGTGCCAGCAGCTTAGAGGGCAGGGGGGAAGCTTTCTTT
>NA|TRBD1|TRBJ2-7|TRBV27
CASSPGDRVGGEQYF
TGTGCCAGCAGTCCCGGGGACAGGGTTGGTGGCGAGCAGTACTTC
>NA|TRBD1|TRBJ1-6|TRBV7-6
CASSPRTGGNSPLHF
TGTGCCAGCAGCCCCCGGACAGGGGGGAATTCACCCCTCCACTTT
>NA|NA|TRBJ1-1|TRBV10-3
CAISGSDTGDTEAFF
TGTGCCATTTCAGGTTCCGACACGGGGGACACTGAAGCTTTCTTT
>NA|TRBD2|TRBJ2-1|TRBV19
CASRPASGYNEQFF
TGTGCCAGTAGACCCGCTAGCGGTTACAATGAGCAGTTCTTC
>NA|TRBD2|TRBJ2-7|TRBV3-1/TRBV3-2
CASSPGLADSYEQYF
TGTGCCAGCAGCCCCGGACTAGCGGACTCCTACGAGCAGTACTTC
>NA|NA|TRBJ1-2|TRBV5-1
CASSAGQPHDGYTF
TGCGCCAGCAGCGCAGGACAGCCCCACGATGGCTACACCTTC
>NA|NA|TRBJ1-2|TRBV2
CASRMHLLYGYTF
TGTGCCAGCAGGATGCACCTACTCTATGGCTACACCTTC
>NA|TRBD2|TRBJ2-7|TRBV10-3
CAIGTSGRAYEQYF
TGTGCCATCGGGACTAGCGGGAGGGCCTACGAGCAGTACTTC
>NA|TRBD2|TRBJ2-5|TRBV14
CASSPRLAGIVKTQYF
TGTGCCAGCAGCCCCAGACTAGCGGGGATCGTAAAGACCCAGTACTTC
>few|TRBD2|TRBJ2-2|TRBV9
CASSVASGGSTGELFF
TGTGCCAGCAGCGTAGCTAGCGGGGGGTCCACCGGGGAGCTGTTTTTT
>NA|NA|TRBJ1-2|TRBV5-6
CASRIQGSRSSTF
TGTGCCAGCCGGATACAGGGAAGTAGAAGTAGCACCTTC
>NA|TRBD2|TRBJ2-1|TRBV4-2
CASSQASGTYEQFF
TGTGCCAGCAGCCAAGCTAGCGGGACCTATGAGCAGTTCTTC
>NA|TRBD1|TRBJ2-5|TRBV18
CASSPPGQGAKTQYF
TGTGCCAGCTCACCACCGGGACAGGGGGCCAAGACCCAGTACTTC
>NA|TRBD1|TRBJ2-5|TRBV4-3
CASSQGVTGAETQYF
TGCGCCAGCAGCCAAGGGGTGACAGGGGCGGAGACCCAGTACTTC
>NA|NA|TRBJ2-5|TRBV29-1
CSVERYWETQYF
TGCAGCGTTGAACGCTACTGGGAGACCCAGTACTTC
>NA|NA|TRBJ2-1|TRBV30
CAWSWPNEQFF
TGTGCCTGGAGTTGGCCCAATGAGCAGTTCTTC
>once|TRBD1|TRBJ2-1|TRBV28
CASRPGGAPSSYNEQFF
TGTGCCAGCAGGCCAGGGGGAGCACCGAGCTCCTACAATGAGCAGTTCTTC
>NA|NA|TRBJ2-5|TRBV6-2/TRBV6-3
CASSYMQAQETQYF
TGTGCCAGCAGTTACATGCAGGCCCAAGAGACCCAGTACTTC
>NA|NA|TRBJ1-1|TRBV10-3
CAITGLMNTEAFF
TGTGCCATCACGGGACTTATGAACACTGAAGCTTTCTTT
>NA|TRBD1|TRBJ1-3|TRBV14
CASSPERDRGRRGNTIYF
TGTGCCAGCAGCCCAGAAAGGGACAGGGGGCGAAGAGGAAACACCATATATTTT
>NA|TRBD2|TRBJ2-7|TRBV5-5
CASSSAGGEQYF
TGTGCCAGCAGCTCCGCGGGGGGCGAGCAGTACTTC
>NA|NA|TRBJ2-5|TRBV19
CASSIIEGQNQETQYF
TGTGCCAGTAGTATAATCGAGGGACAAAACCAAGAGACCCAGTACTTC
>once|NA|TRBJ2-1|TRBV12-3/TRBV12-4
CASSLEQYNEQFF
TGTGCCAGCAGTTTGGAGCAATACAATGAGCAGTTCTTC
>NA|TRBD1|TRBJ1-4|TRBV9
CASSPSGQPIEKLFF
TGTGCCAGCAGTCCCTCGGGACAGCCTATTGAAAAACTGTTTTTT
>NA|TRBD1|TRBJ1-1|TRBV18
CASPPAGTGGLGTEAFF
TGTGCCAGCCCCCCAGCCGGGACAGGGGGCCTGGGCACTGAAGCTTTCTTT
>NA|TRBD2|TRBJ2-7|TRBV2
CASRDPGLAGTYEQYF
TGTGCCAGCAGGGACCCGGGACTAGCGGGTACCTACGAGCAGTACTTC
>once|NA|TRBJ1-3|TRBV29-1
CSVEETVNTIYF
TGCAGCGTTGAAGAGACAGTAAACACCATATATTTT
>NA|NA|TRBJ1-4|TRBV19
CASSIGGARNEKLFF
TGTGCCAGTAGTATTGGAGGAGCTAGGAATGAAAAACTGTTTTTT
>NA|TRBD2|TRBJ2-5|TRBV5-1
CASSLRPPSGGPSPQETQYF
TGCGCCAGCAGCTTGCGTCCGCCTAGCGGGGGGCCTTCACCCCAAGAGACCCAGTACTTC
>NA|TRBD1|TRBJ1-6|TRBV19
CASNRQGPYNSPLHF
TGTGCCAGTAATCGACAGGGGCCCTATAATTCACCCCTCCACTTT